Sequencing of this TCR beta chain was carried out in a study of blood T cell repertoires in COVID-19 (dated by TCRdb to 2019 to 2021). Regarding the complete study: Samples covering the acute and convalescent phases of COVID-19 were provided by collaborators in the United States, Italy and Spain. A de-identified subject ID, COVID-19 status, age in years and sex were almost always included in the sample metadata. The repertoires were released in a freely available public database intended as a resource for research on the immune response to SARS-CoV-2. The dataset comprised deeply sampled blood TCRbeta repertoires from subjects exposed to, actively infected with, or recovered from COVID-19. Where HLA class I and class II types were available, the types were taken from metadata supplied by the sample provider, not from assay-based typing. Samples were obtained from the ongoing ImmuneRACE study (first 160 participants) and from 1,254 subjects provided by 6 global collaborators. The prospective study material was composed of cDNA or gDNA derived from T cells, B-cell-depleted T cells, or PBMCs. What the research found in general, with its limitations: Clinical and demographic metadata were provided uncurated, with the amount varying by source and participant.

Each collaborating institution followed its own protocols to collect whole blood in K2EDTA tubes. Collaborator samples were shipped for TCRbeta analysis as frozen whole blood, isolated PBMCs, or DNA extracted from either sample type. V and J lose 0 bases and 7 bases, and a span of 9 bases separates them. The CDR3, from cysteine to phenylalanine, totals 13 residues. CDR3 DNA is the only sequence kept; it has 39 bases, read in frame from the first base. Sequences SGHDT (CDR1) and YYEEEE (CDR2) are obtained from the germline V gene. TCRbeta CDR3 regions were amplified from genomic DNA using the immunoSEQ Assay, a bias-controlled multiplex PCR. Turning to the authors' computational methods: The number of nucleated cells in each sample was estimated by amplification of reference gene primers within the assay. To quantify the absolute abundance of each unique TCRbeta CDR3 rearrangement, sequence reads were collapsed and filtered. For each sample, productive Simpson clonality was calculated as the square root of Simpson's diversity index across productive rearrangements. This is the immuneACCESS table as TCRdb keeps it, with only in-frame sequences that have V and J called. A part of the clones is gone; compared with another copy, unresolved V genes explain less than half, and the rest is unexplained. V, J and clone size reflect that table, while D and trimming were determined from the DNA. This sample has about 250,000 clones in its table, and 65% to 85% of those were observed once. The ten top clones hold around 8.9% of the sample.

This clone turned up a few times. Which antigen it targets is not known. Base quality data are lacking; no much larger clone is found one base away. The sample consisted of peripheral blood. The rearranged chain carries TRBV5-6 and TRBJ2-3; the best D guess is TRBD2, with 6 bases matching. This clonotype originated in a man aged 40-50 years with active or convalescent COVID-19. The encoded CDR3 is CASSLAGVNTQYF. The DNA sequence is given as TGTGCCAGCAGCTTGGCGGGAGTGAATACGCAGTATTTT.